This T cell receptor beta chain was documented in a study of memory CD4+ T cells and cytomegalovirus serostatus. Produced via immunoSEQ multiplex PCR; TCRdb's table is partial and in-frame only. The top ten hold 0.67% of the sample, which has under 65,000 clones, approximately 78% seen once. Single viable CD3+CD4+CD8-CD45RO+ cells were sorted as the memory CD4+ T cells. Serostatus was set by detecting CMV pp150, pp28, p38, p52 IgG. Losses at the gene ends were 6 bases for V and 3 bases for J; bases not matched to a gene: 6. The CDR3 loop spans 15 amino acids. Germline V gene lookup returns CDR1 MNHEY and CDR2 SVGAGI.

The gene calls are TRBV6-5 and TRBJ2-1; 9 positions match TRBD1. The material sequenced was memory CD4+ T cells from blood. The sequence was collected from an adult in good health and CMV-seronegative. CDR3 region: CASSRTGESYNEQFF. The CDR3 nucleotides are TGTGCCAGCAGCAGGACAGGGGAGAGCTACAATGAGCAGTTCTTC.